This T cell receptor (beta chain) was identified in a study of blood T cell repertoires in COVID-19. Study details: Samples representing acute and convalescent COVID-19 were sourced from the United States, Italy and Spain.

How the authors handled the data: By means of reference gene primer amplification, nucleated cell counts were estimated. Produced via immunoSEQ multiplex PCR; TCRdb's table is partial and in-frame only. The DNA was the basis for D and trimming; V, J and clone size are from that table. Of 150,000 or so clones listed, roughly 80% are singletons. Per the germline V gene, CDR1 is MDHEN and CDR2 is SYDVKM. The CDR3 runs 13 residues. Residents of 24 US areas, aged about 18 to 89 years, made up the participants. Participant-reported clinical history was the basis for cohort assignment. This clone was recorded once. An end of the junction differs from the germline gene, which may be a read error.

This rearrangement joins TRBV28 to TRBJ1-1; no definite D call. This TCR derives from a man aged 50-59 years who had recovered from COVID-19. The sequenced sample consisted of PBMCs or T cells enriched from blood (not recorded which). This CDR3 is CASSLSRLEGHGF. CDR3 nucleotide sequence: TGTGCCAGCAGTTTATCACGGCTAGAAGGTCACGGGTTT.